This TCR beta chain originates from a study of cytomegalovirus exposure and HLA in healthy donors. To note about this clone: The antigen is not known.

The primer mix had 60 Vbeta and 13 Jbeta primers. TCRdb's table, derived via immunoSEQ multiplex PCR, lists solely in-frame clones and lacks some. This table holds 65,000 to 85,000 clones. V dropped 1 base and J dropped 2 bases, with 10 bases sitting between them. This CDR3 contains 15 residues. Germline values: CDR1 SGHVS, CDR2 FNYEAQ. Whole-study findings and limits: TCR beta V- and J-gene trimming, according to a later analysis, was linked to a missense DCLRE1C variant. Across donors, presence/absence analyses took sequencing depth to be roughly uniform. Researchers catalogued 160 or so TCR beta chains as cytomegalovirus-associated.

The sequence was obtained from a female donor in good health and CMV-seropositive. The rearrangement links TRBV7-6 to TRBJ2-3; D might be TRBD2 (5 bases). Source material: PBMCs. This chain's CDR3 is CASSLDTGFTDTQYF. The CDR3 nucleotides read TGTGCCAGCAGCTTAGACACGGGGTTCACAGATACGCAGTATTTT.